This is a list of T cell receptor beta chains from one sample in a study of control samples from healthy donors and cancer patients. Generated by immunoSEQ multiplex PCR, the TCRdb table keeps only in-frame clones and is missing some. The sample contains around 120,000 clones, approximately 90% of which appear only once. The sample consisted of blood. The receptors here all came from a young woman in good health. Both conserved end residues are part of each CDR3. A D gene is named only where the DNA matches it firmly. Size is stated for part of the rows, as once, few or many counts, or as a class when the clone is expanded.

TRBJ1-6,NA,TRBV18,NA,TGTGCCAGCTCACCAGGGGCTCCGGGTACGTGGAATTCACCCCTCCACTTT,CASSPGAPGTWNSPLHF
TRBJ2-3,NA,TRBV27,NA,TGTGCCAGCAGTAAATCGGGAAGAGATACGCAGTATTTT,CASSKSGRDTQYF
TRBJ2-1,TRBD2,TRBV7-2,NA,TGTGCCAGCAGCCCCAGGGGTGGAGCGGGAGTAGGAAATGAGCAGTTCTTC,CASSPRGGAGVGNEQFF
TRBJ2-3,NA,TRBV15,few,TGTGCCACCAGCAGAGCGAGCACAGATACGCAGTATTTT,CATSRASTDTQYF
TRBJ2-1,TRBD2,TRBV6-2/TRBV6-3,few,TGTGCCAGCAGTTACCCCCCGACTAGCCCCTTACACAATGAGCAGTTCTTC,CASSYPPTSPLHNEQFF
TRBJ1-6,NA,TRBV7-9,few,TGTGCCAGCAGCTTTGGGCTGGATTCACCCCTCCACTTT,CASSFGLDSPLHF
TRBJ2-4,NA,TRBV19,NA,TGTGCCAGTAGTGACTTAGTTGGGGGCGTAGTCATTCAGTACTTC,CASSDLVGGVVIQYF
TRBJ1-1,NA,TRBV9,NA,TGTGCCAGCAGCGTAGTAACAGGGCCCATTGAAGCTTTCTTT,CASSVVTGPIEAFF
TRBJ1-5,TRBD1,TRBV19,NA,TGTGCCAGTAGTTTGGGACAGTGGAGCAATCAGCCCCAGCATTTT,CASSLGQWSNQPQHF
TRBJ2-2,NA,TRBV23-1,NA,TGCGCCAGCAGTCACCCGAAGACCTTCATCGGGGACACCGGGGAGCTGTTTTTT,CASSHPKTFIGDTGELFF
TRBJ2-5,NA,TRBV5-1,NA,TGCGCCAGCAGCTTTTGGGGTCAAGAGACCCAGTACTTC,CASSFWGQETQYF
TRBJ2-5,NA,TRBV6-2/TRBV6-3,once,TGTGCCAGCAGTCCCCTTAGTTGGGTCCAAGAGACCCAGTACTTC,CASSPLSWVQETQYF
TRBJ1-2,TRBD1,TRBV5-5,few,TGTGCCAGCAGCTTTCAGGGGGACTATGGCTACACCTTC,CASSFQGDYGYTF
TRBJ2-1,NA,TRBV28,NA,TGTGCCAGCAGTCCCCATGACGGGGTAGAGCAGTTCTTC,CASSPHDGVEQFF
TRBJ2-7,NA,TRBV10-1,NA,TGCGCCAGCAGTGAGTCAGGCACTAGCGAGCAGTACTTC,CASSESGTSEQYF
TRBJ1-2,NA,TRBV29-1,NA,TGCAGCGCATCCGGGGCGGCGGATGGCTACACCTTC,CSASGAADGYTF
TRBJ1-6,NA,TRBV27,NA,TGTGCCAGCAGTTTAGGTGCCGGGACCCCAAATTCACCCCTCCACTTT,CASSLGAGTPNSPLHF
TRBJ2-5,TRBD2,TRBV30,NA,TGTGCCTGGAGAAGGACTAGCGGGGTCCAAGAGACCCAGTACTTC,CAWRRTSGVQETQYF
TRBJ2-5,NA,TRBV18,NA,TGTGCCAGCTCACCAACTACAGCAAGGCCTCAAGAGACCCAGTACTTC,CASSPTTARPQETQYF
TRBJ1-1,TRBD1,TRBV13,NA,TGTGCCAGCAGTTTACAGGGGGCTCGGATGGACACTGAAGCTTTCTTT,CASSLQGARMDTEAFF
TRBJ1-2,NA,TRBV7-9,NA,TGTGCCAGCGGCACCCCCTACGACAGGAACTATGGCTACACCTTC,CASGTPYDRNYGYTF
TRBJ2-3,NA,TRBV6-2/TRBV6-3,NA,TGTGCCAGCAGCTGGGACGCCGATAGTACCACAGATACGCAGTATTTT,CASSWDADSTTDTQYF
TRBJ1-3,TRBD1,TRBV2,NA,TGTGCCAGCAGTGTGGACAGGGGGCTGATAGGAAACACCATATATTTT,CASSVDRGLIGNTIYF
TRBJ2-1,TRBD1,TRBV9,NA,TGTGCCAGCAGCGCCCGGGACAGATACAATGAGCAGTTCTTC,CASSARDRYNEQFF
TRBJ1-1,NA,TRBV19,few,TGTGCCAGTACCACCCGATGGGGACGTGAAGAATGGAACACTGAAGCTTTCTTT,CASTTRWGREEWNTEAFF
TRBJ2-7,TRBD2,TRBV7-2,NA,TGTGCCAGCAGCCCCCGGGGACTAGCGGGAGTCTACGAGCAGTACTTC,CASSPRGLAGVYEQYF
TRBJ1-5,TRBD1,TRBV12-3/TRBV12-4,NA,TGTGCCAGCAAACAGGGGGCAAGGCAGCCCCAGCATTTT,CASKQGARQPQHF
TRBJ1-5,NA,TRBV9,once,TGTGCCAGCAGTGCGTTTTCCAATCAGCCCCAGCATTTT,CASSAFSNQPQHF
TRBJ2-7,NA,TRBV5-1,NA,TGCGCCAGCAGCTTGGGCGGTTTGGCTAACTACGAGCAGTACTTC,CASSLGGLANYEQYF
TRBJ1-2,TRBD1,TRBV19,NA,TGTGCCAGTAGTACTGGCGCGGGACAGTCATACTATGGCTACACCTTC,CASSTGAGQSYYGYTF
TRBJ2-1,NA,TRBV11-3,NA,TGTGCCAGCAGCTTAGGCCCTTATACTAGTTCTGCGCAGTTCTTC,CASSLGPYTSSAQFF
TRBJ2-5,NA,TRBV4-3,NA,TGCGCCAGCAGCCAAGGTTACAACGGGTACCAAGAGACCCAGTACTTC,CASSQGYNGYQETQYF
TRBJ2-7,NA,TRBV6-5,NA,TGTGCCAGCAGCTCCCCGGACTACGAGCAGTACTTC,CASSSPDYEQYF
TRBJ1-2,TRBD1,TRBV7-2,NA,TGTGCCAGCAGCGTAGAACCGGGACAGGGGGTCGGCGGCACCTTC,CASSVEPGQGVGGTF
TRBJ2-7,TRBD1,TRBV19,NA,TGTGCCAGTAGGGCTGGGACAGGATACTACGAGCAGTACTTC,CASRAGTGYYEQYF
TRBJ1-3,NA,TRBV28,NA,TGTGCCAGCAGTTTGCAGGACTCTGGAAACACCATATATTTT,CASSLQDSGNTIYF
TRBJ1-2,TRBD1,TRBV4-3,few,TGCGCCAGCAGCCAAGATACCTGGACAGGGGGGTTCTATGGCTACACCTTC,CASSQDTWTGGFYGYTF
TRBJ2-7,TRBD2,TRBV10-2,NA,TGCGCCAGCACCGGGACTAGCGGGGGGTACGAGCAGTACTTC,CASTGTSGGYEQYF
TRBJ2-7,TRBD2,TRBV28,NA,TGTGCCAGCGGTCGCGGGACTAGCGGGGAGACCCCCCACTTC,CASGRGTSGETPHF
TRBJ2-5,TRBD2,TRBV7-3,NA,TGTGCCAGCAGTCCTAGCGGGGGGGGCCAAGAGACCCAGTACTTC,CASSPSGGGQETQYF
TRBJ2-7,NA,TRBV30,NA,TGTGCCTGGAGTGTAACGAGGGTGTACGAGCAGTACTTC,CAWSVTRVYEQYF
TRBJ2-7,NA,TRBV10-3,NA,TGTGCCATCAGATGGGACGACTCCTACGAGCAGTACTTC,CAIRWDDSYEQYF
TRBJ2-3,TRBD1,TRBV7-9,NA,TGTGCCAGCAGCTCGACGGGGGGACAGGGGGACACAGATACGCAGTATTTT,CASSSTGGQGDTDTQYF
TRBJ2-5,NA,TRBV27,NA,TGTGCCAGCAGTTTAATCGGTACCTCGAAAGAGACCCAGTACTTC,CASSLIGTSKETQYF
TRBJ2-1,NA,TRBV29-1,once,TGCAGCGTCTACCGGAGCTCCTACAATGAGCAGTTCTTC,CSVYRSSYNEQFF
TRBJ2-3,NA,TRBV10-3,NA,TGTGCCATCAAGGACACAGCTAGCACAGATACGCAGTATTTT,CAIKDTASTDTQYF